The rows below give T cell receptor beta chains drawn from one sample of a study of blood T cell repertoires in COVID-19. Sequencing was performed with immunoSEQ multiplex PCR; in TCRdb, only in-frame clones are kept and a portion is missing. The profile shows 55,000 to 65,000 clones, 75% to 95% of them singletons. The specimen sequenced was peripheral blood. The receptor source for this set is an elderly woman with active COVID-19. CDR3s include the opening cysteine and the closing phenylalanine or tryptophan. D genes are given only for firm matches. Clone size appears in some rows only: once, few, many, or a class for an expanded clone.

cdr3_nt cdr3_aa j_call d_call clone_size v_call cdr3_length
TGTGCCAGCAGCTTTAGGAGAATCGGGGAGCTGTTTTTT CASSFRRIGELFF TRBJ2-2 . . TRBV7-2 13
TGTGCCAGCAGCTTAGAAGGGACTAGAGGCGAGACCCAGTACTTC CASSLEGTRGETQYF TRBJ2-5 TRBD2 . TRBV5-4 15
TGTGCCAGCAGTGGCAACACTGAAGCTTTCTTT CASSGNTEAFF TRBJ1-1 . . TRBV28 11
TGTGCCAGCAGTGAAGTCTTCCAGGATCCCTCTGGAAACACCATATATTTT CASSEVFQDPSGNTIYF TRBJ1-3 . . TRBV2 17
TGTGCCAGTAGTTTGCTAGCGGGAGGAGTCGGGGAGCAGTTCTTC CASSLLAGGVGEQFF TRBJ2-1 TRBD2 . TRBV19 15
TGTGCCAGCAGCCCCAACATGAACACTGAAGCTTTCTTT CASSPNMNTEAFF TRBJ1-1 . . TRBV12-3/TRBV12-4 13
TGTGCCAGCAGCCGAGCTAGGGGGGACAGGGTCACAGATACGCAGTATTTT CASSRARGDRVTDTQYF TRBJ2-3 TRBD1 once TRBV6-6 17
TGTGCCAGTAGGGAGGCGAGCTCCTACAATGAGCAGTTCTTC CASREASSYNEQFF TRBJ2-1 . . TRBV2 14
TGTGCCAGCAGCCCGGGTGGGGGGACGAACACCGGGGAGCTGTTTTTT CASSPGGGTNTGELFF TRBJ2-2 . few TRBV5-6 16
TGTGCCACCAGTGAAAAAACAGTTAACTATGGCTACACCTTC CATSEKTVNYGYTF TRBJ1-2 . once TRBV24-1 14